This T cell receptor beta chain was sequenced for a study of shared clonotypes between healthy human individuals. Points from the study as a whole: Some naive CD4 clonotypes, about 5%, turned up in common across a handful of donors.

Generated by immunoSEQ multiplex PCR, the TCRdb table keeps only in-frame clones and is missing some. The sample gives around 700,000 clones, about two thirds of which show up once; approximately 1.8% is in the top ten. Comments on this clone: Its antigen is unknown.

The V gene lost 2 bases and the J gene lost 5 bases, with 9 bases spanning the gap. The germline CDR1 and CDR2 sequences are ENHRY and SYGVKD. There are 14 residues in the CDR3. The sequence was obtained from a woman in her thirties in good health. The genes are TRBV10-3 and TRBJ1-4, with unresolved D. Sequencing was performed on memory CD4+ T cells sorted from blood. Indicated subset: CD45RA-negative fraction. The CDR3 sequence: CAISETQENEKLFF. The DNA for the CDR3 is TGTGCCATCAGTGAGACACAAGAAAATGAAAAACTGTTTTTT.